One and the same sample provided the 30 T cell receptor beta chains below, sequenced in a study of beta chain features in type 1 diabetes. cDNA synthesis used the whole RNA isolate, giving expressed TCRB sequences. This table comes from immunoSEQ multiplex PCR, and its TCRdb copy is limited to in-frame clones, with some not included. The table has about 150,000 clones, 11% seen once; the top ten hold about 1.9%. The specimen sequenced was central memory CD4+ T cells from blood. The receptors come from a young man in good health.

The chain is built from TRBV4-3 and TRBJ1-2; D is uncertain. Germline CDR1 and CDR2: LGHNA and YSLEER. The CDR3 is made up of 15 amino acids. V was cut by 0 bases and J by 4 bases, with 12 bases left in between. CDR3 in amino acids: CASSQDWTGSYGYTF. The DNA of the CDR3 is TGCGCCAGCAGCCAAGATTGGACCGGGAGCTATGGCTACACCTTC.

This clone was observed at least ten times. The chain joins TRBV29-1 to TRBJ1-2, with 7 bases lining up with TRBD1. With V trimmed by 7 bases and J by 6 bases, 14 bases remained unmatched. The CDR3 covers 14 residues. CDR1 is SQVTM and CDR2 is ANQGSEA in the germline V gene. CDR3: CSAQTGNLGNGYTF. CDR3 in DNA: TGCAGCGCCCAGACAGGGAATTTGGGGAATGGCTACACCTTC.

V and J are TRBV7-2 and TRBJ1-1, with unresolved D. The CDR3 has 13 residues. Germline V gives CDR1 SGHTA, CDR2 FQGNSA. Deletions cut 2 bases from V and 4 bases from J, with 8 bases between. The CDR3 region has the DNA TGTGCCAGCAGCTTACGAAAGGGCACTGAAGCTTTCTTT. Translation gives CASSLRKGTEAFF.

The rearrangement uses TRBV7-2 and TRBJ2-3, with D tentatively TRBD2 (5 bases). The germline gives CDR1 SGHTA, CDR2 FQGNSA. Trimming shortened V by 3 bases and J by 0 bases, and 16 bases separated the two germline ends. The CDR3 totals 17 residues. The CDR3 DNA reads as TGTGCCAGCAGCTTCACGGGGAGAGCAACTAGCACAGATACGCAGTATTTT. Residues: CASSFTGRATSTDTQYF. Drawing the rest from reference TRBV7-2 and TRBJ2-3, the complete variable domain is GAGVSQSPSNKVTEKGKDVELRCDPISGHTALYWYRQSLGQGLEFLIYFQGNSAPDKSGLPSDRFSAERTGGSVSTLTIQRTQQEDSAVYLCASSFTGRATSTDTQYFGPGTRLTVL.

The chain recombines TRBV29-1 with TRBJ2-1; no clear D gene. Germline V gene sequence: CDR1 SQVTM, CDR2 ANQGSEA. V was pared by 8 bases and J by 6 bases, with 17 bases between. The CDR3 length is 13 residues. CDR3 nucleotide sequence: TGCAGCTTTCATAGGGAACAGTTCAATGAGCAGTTCTTC. Its translation: CSFHREQFNEQFF.

The rearrangement uses TRBV9 and TRBJ2-1; D is unclear. Germline assignment: CDR1 SGDLS and CDR2 YYNGEE. CDR3 length: 12 amino acids. Trimming pared 4 bases from V and 7 bases from J, leaving 9 bases between. The CDR3 protein is CASSPNWNEQFF. The CDR3 region has the DNA TGTGCCAGCAGCCCCAACTGGAATGAGCAGTTCTTC.

This clone was observed many times. The gene calls are TRBV29-1 and TRBJ1-5; 7 nucleotides align to TRBD1. The J segment lost 1 base and the V segment lost 6 bases, leaving 9 bases of the junction unmatched. The CDR3 has 15 amino acids. Germline V CDR1 and CDR2: SQVTM, ANQGSEA. The CDR3 sequence: CSVSTGDRSNQPQHF. In DNA, the CDR3 is TGCAGCGTGTCCACAGGGGATAGGAGCAATCAGCCCCAGCATTTT.

V gene TRBV19 combines with J gene TRBJ2-6; D perhaps matches TRBD2 (6 bases). The CDR3 is made up of 16 amino acids. The germline V and J ends were trimmed by 6 bases and 1 base, with 13 bases remaining between them. Germline CDR1 reads LNHDA; CDR2 reads SQIVND (reference sequence). The DNA for the CDR3 is TGTGCCAGTAGCCTCGAGGGAGGATCTGGGGCCAACGTCCTGACTTTC. Translating gives CASSLEGGSGANVLTF.

The V gene is TRBV9, the J gene TRBJ2-1; D unclear. This CDR3 spans 11 amino acids. V lost 0 bases, J lost 8 bases, and 3 bases lay in between. Germline CDR1 SGDLS, CDR2 YYNGEE. In nucleotides, the CDR3 is TGTGCCAGCAGCGTAGCCCATGAGCAGTTCTTC. Its protein product is CASSVAHEQFF.

The chain recombines TRBV7-2 with TRBJ2-5; the D call may be TRBD1 or TRBD2 (5 bases each). Between the trimmed V and J ends, which lost 5 bases and 4 bases, there was a span of 20 bases. Germline CDR1 and CDR2: SGHTA and FQGNSA. The CDR3 consists of 16 residues. This CDR3 reads CASSPRDSGALETQYF. CDR3 bases: TGTGCCAGCAGCCCCCGGGATAGTGGGGCCTTAGAGACCCAGTACTTC.

This clone showed up just a few times. V and J are TRBV7-3 and TRBJ2-3; TRBD1 matches 9 bases. J gave up 1 base and V 6 bases, and 2 bases lay outside the gene matches. Germline V gene data show CDR1 as SGHTA and CDR2 as FQGTGA. This CDR3 is built from 14 residues. Written as DNA, the CDR3 is TGTGCCAGCAGGCGGGACAGGGGCACAGATACGCAGTATTTT. This gives the protein CASRRDRGTDTQYF. The entire variable domain, with the rest obtained from reference TRBV7-3 and TRBJ2-3, is as follows: GAGVSQTPSNKVTEKGKYVELRCDPISGHTALYWYRQSLGQGPEFLIYFQGTGAADDSGLPNDRFFAVRPEGSVSTLKIQRTERGDSAVYLCASRRDRGTDTQYFGPGTRLTVL.

This chain connects TRBV10-3 to TRBJ2-3, with 10 nucleotides matching TRBD1. Germline-derived CDR1 and CDR2 are ENHRY and SYGVKD. The junction had 11 bases not matched to a gene; V was cut back by 6 bases and J by 5 bases. The CDR3 is 16 amino acids. For the CDR3, the DNA is TGTGCCATCAGCCCCATGGACAGGGGGTTCGGAGATACGCAGTATTTT. Amino acid sequence: CAISPMDRGFGDTQYF.

This clone was seen only a few times. This chain joins TRBV18 and TRBJ1-1; D gene ambiguous. This CDR3 has 13 residues. Germline-derived CDR1 and CDR2 are KGHSH and LQKENI. V was pared by 3 bases and J by 2 bases, with 7 bases between. The CDR3 DNA sequence: TGTGCCAGCTCACCCCAGACTAACACTGAAGCTTTCTTT. Encoded protein: CASSPQTNTEAFF.

In regard to this clone: The same CDR3 is also encoded by other DNA sequences in this sample. V gene TRBV2 combines with J gene TRBJ2-3, with D maybe TRBD2 (6 bases). Germline assignment: CDR1 SNHLY and CDR2 FYNNEI. The CDR3 contains 14 residues. Between the trimmed V and J ends, which lost 6 bases and 0 bases, there was a span of 10 bases. CDR3 in DNA: TGTGCCAGCAGCCTGGGGAGGAGCACAGATACGCAGTATTTT. Its translation is CASSLGRSTDTQYF.

The chain employs TRBV19 and TRBJ2-7; 10 nucleotides agree with TRBD1. The CDR3 sequence is 15 residues long. Germline trimming cut 6 bases from V and 0 bases from J; bases unmatched to any gene: 5. Germline CDR1 and CDR2: LNHDA and SQIVND (reference sequence). The CDR3 loop reads CASSLGDRGSYEQYF. The CDR3 DNA sequence: TGTGCCAGTAGCCTCGGGGACAGGGGCTCCTACGAGCAGTACTTC.

This clone was seen only a few times. The gene calls are TRBV5-1 and TRBJ2-5, with unresolved D. The CDR3 has 14 amino acids. From germline, CDR1 is SGHRS and CDR2 YFSETQ. V lost 5 bases and J 2 bases, leaving 13 bases between the germline ends. The CDR3 region is CASSPPAQQETQYF. The CDR3 coding sequence is TGCGCCAGCAGTCCACCGGCGCAGCAAGAGACCCAGTACTTC.

V is TRBV29-1 and J is TRBJ1-2; D is unresolved. The V end lost 3 bases, the J end lost 4 bases, and 12 bases lay between the germline ends. CDR3 size: 13 residues. Germline V CDR1 and CDR2: SQVTM, ANQGSEA. This CDR3 reads CSVEVASGYGYTF. The DNA of the CDR3 is TGCAGCGTTGAGGTGGCGAGTGGCTATGGCTACACCTTC.

This clone was observed a handful of times. The DNA for the CDR3 is TGTGCCAGCAGTGAAGACAGAAGCACAGATACGCAGTATTTT. This translates into CASSEDRSTDTQYF. V and J are TRBV6-1 and TRBJ2-3, with D unresolved. The V end lost 1 base, the J end lost 0 bases, and 5 bases lay between the germline ends. Germline CDR1 is MNHNS and CDR2 is SASEGT. This CDR3 is built from 14 residues.

In this sample, this clone turned up many times. The V call is TRBV4-1, the J call TRBJ2-5, with D unclear. Per germline, CDR1 MGHRA and CDR2 YSYEKL. This CDR3 contains 13 residues. V lost 0 bases and J 6 bases, leaving 8 bases between the germline ends. CDR3 sequence reads: CASSQDLMKTQYF. DNA of the CDR3: TGCGCCAGCAGCCAAGATCTAATGAAGACCCAGTACTTC.

The V and J genes are TRBV9 and TRBJ2-7, with TRBD1 as a possible D gene (7 bases). V was trimmed by 4 bases and J by 3 bases, leaving 20 bases between them. Germline V gene data show CDR1 as SGDLS and CDR2 as YYNGEE. This CDR3 comprises 16 residues. The CDR3 DNA is TGTGCCAGCAGCCCTGGAGGGTGGGACAGACGCTACGAGCAGTACTTC. Its protein product is CASSPGGWDRRYEQYF.

The chain employs TRBV9 and TRBJ1-2; no reliable D call. Germline CDR1 SGDLS, CDR2 YYNGEE. Deletions cut 0 bases from V and 2 bases from J, with 23 bases between. The CDR3 covers 19 residues. In DNA, the CDR3 is TGTGCCAGCAGCGTAGTCCCCAACGGTCTAAGGATACGAAACTATGGCTACACCTTC. Amino acid sequence: CASSVVPNGLRIRNYGYTF.

This chain joins TRBV6-6 and TRBJ1-1; TRBD1 matches at 11 bases. The CDR3 sequence is 12 residues long. J gave up 11 bases and V 3 bases, and 2 bases lay outside the gene matches. Germline CDR1 reads MNHNY; CDR2 reads SVGAGI (reference sequence). This CDR3 reads CASSYGDRGAFF. The CDR3 bases are TGTGCCAGCAGTTATGGGGACAGGGGGGCTTTCTTT.

To note about this clone: The same CDR3 arises from other DNA sequences in this sample as well. The CDR3 protein is CATSRDDRGRQPQHF. The CDR3 coding sequence is TGTGCCACCAGCAGAGATGACAGGGGCCGCCAGCCCCAGCATTTT. The chain combines TRBV15 with TRBJ1-5; 8 nucleotides align to TRBD1. V was clipped by 0 bases and J by 7 bases; unmatched bases: 5. The CDR3 has 15 residues. Germline V gene data show CDR1 as LNHNV and CDR2 as YYDKDF (reference sequence).

This clone has a handful of counts. The chain uses TRBV28 and TRBJ2-4, with 7 bases identical to TRBD1. Trimming cost V 3 bases and J 6 bases; bases outside gene matches: 2. CDR3 size: 13 residues. Germline values: CDR1 MDHEN, CDR2 SYDVKM. The chain's CDR3 is CASSFDRANIQYF. CDR3 in DNA: TGTGCCAGCAGTTTTGACAGGGCAAACATTCAGTACTTC.

This clone was observed a handful of times. The V gene is TRBV7-2, the J gene TRBJ2-1; D gene unclear. CDR3 length: 15 amino acids. Germline V gene data show CDR1 as SGHTA and CDR2 as FQGNSA. With 2 bases removed from V and 12 bases from J, the gap between germline ends came to 20 bases. CDR3 region: CASSLMGIDSSRQFF. CDR3 nucleotides: TGTGCCAGCAGCTTAATGGGTATAGATTCCTCTAGGCAGTTCTTC.

The sample holds a few counts of this clone. A read error may account for a junction end that differs from germline. The chain employs TRBV9 and TRBJ2-3; TRBD1 aligns across 7 bases. This CDR3 has 14 residues. Germline CDR1 is SGDLS and CDR2 is YYNGEE. The CDR3 coding sequence is TGTGCCAGCAGCGGAGTTCGACAGGGTGATAGGCAGTATTTT. This sequence encodes CASSGVRQGDRQYF.

This clone came up a few times. The gene calls are TRBV4-3 and TRBJ2-3; 8 bases align to TRBD2. In germline, CDR1 is LGHNA, CDR2 YSLEER. The trim removed 0 bases at V and 1 base at J, leaving 3 bases unmatched. The CDR3 runs to 16 residues. The CDR3 sequence: CASSQDGRGGTDTQYF. The CDR3 coding sequence is TGCGCCAGCAGCCAAGATGGGCGGGGGGGCACAGATACGCAGTATTTT.

This chain joins TRBV9 and TRBJ2-7; D might be TRBD1 (7 bases). From germline, CDR1 is SGDLS and CDR2 YYNGEE. V shed 0 bases and J shed 6 bases, with 13 bases lying between them. The CDR3 has 14 residues. For the CDR3, the DNA is TGTGCCAGCAGCGTAGCCCAGGGGGGTGGCGAGCAGTACTTC. Protein: CASSVAQGGGEQYF.

The rearrangement links TRBV4-1 to TRBJ2-5; tentatively, D is TRBD1 (5 bases). The CDR3 loop spans 11 amino acids. Trimming cost V 3 bases and J 7 bases, with 6 bases left between them. Germline V gives CDR1 MGHRA, CDR2 YSYEKL. The CDR3 sequence is CASSQGRTQYF. CDR3 in DNA: TGCGCCAGCAGCCAGGGGCGGACCCAGTACTTC.

This clone was counted a few times. The rearrangement joins TRBV10-3 to TRBJ2-7, with 9 bases identical to TRBD1. This CDR3 spans 14 amino acids. Germline CDR1 and CDR2: ENHRY and SYGVKD. The J segment lost 2 bases and the V segment lost 6 bases, leaving 5 bases of the junction unmatched. CDR3 loop: CAIRTGQGPYEQYF. The CDR3 DNA is TGTGCCATCAGGACAGGACAGGGGCCCTACGAGCAGTACTTC.